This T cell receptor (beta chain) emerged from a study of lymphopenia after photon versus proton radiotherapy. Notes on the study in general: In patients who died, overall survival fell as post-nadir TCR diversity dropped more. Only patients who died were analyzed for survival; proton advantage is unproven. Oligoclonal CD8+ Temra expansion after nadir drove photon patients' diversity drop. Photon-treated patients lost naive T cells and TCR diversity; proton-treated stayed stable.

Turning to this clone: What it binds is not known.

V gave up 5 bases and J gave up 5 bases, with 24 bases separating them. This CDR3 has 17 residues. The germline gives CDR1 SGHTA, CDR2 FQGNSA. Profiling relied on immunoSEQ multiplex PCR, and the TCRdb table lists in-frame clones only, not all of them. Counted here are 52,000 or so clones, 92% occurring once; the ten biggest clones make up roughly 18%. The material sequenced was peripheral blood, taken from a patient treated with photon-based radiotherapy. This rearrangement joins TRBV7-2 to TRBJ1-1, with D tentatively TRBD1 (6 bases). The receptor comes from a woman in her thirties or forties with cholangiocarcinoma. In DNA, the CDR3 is TGTGCCAGCAGCCGAATGCGGGGGGCGGAAAGGAGGACTGAAGCTTTCTTT. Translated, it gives CASSRMRGAERRTEAFF.